This T cell receptor beta chain comes out of a study of blood T cell repertoires in COVID-19. In the study overall: PBMCs, B-cell-depleted T cells, or T cells were the source of the cDNA or gDNA that made up the material.

J lost 5 bases, V lost 5 bases, and 7 bases had no gene match. The CDR3 runs to 14 residues. Germline loops: CDR1 PRHDT, CDR2 FYEKMQ (reference sequence). This table comes from immunoSEQ multiplex PCR, and its TCRdb copy is limited to in-frame clones, with some not included. The sample contains around 190,000 clones, roughly 80% of which appear only once. The specimen was peripheral blood. V gene TRBV13 combines with J gene TRBJ2-7; 9 bases are a match to TRBD2. The clonotype comes from a human donor in a cohort sampled during active COVID-19. CDR3 bases: TGTGCCAGCAGCGATAGCGGGAGAATCAACGAGCAGTACTTC. This gives the protein CASSDSGRINEQYF. The complete variable domain, with remaining parts taken from reference TRBV13 and TRBJ2-7, reads AAGVIQSPRHLIKEKRETATLKCYPIPRHDTVYWYQQGPGQDPQFLISFYEKMQSDKGSIPDRFSAQQFSDYHSELNMSSLELGDSALYFCASSDSGRINEQYFGPGTRLTVT.